A selection of T cell receptor beta chains follows, all from one sample in a study of OX40 agonist ivuxolimab in advanced cancers. The repertoire was sequenced with immunoSEQ multiplex PCR; TCRdb's copy has only in-frame clones and lacks some. The table shows 50,000 to 60,000 clones, with over 80% occurring only once. Specimen: CD4+ or CD8+ T cells sorted from blood, collected in a trial of the OX40 agonist ivuxolimab. Receptors were obtained from an adult with an advanced solid tumor such as melanoma, head and neck, liver or kidney cancer. The CDR3 runs from the conserved cysteine through the conserved F or W. The D gene is left open where the match is weak. The size of a clone is reported for some rows only, either as once, few or many, or as a class for expanded clones.

. | TRBJ1-1 | TRBV28 | TRBD1 | TGTGCCAGCCCACCAGCGGGACAGGCGGACACTGAAGCTTTCTTT | CASPPAGQADTEAFF
. | TRBJ2-7 | TRBV28 | . | TGTGCCAGCAACATCGCCCTGGGGGGCTCCTACGAGCAGTACTTC | CASNIALGGSYEQYF
few | TRBJ1-5 | TRBV19 | . | TGTGCCAGTAGCCAAAGCAGGGAACAGCCCCAGCATTTT | CASSQSREQPQHF
. | TRBJ2-7 | TRBV2 | TRBD1 | TGTGCCAGCAGTGGACGACAGGGGACCTACGAGCAGTACTTC | CASSGRQGTYEQYF
. | TRBJ1-1 | TRBV6-6 | . | TGTGCCAGCAGCATGACAGAGGACACTGAAGCTTTCTTT | CASSMTEDTEAFF
. | TRBJ1-5 | TRBV19 | . | TGTGCCACGCGAGCGGGGGGCGCAAACAATCAGCCCCAGCATTTT | CATRAGGANNQPQHF
. | TRBJ1-1 | TRBV7-9 | . | TGTGCCAGCAGCGTACCTGCGGGGAGGAACACTGAAGCTTTCTTT | CASSVPAGRNTEAFF
once | TRBJ2-6 | TRBV6-1 | . | TGTGCCAGCAGTGAATGGAGTCTTGGGCACTCTGGGGCCAACGTCCTGACTTTC | CASSEWSLGHSGANVLTF
. | TRBJ2-2 | TRBV5-3 | . | TGTGCCAGCAGCTCCGGGACTAACACCGGGGAGCTGTTTTTT | CASSSGTNTGELFF
. | TRBJ2-7 | TRBV5-5 | . | TGTGCCAGCAGCTTGAGAAGTGCGAGCTCCTACGAGCAGTACTTC | CASSLRSASSYEQYF
. | TRBJ2-7 | TRBV30 | TRBD1 | TGTGCCTGGAGGACCCCAGACAGGGCCTACGAGCAGTACTTC | CAWRTPDRAYEQYF
. | TRBJ2-2 | TRBV4-1 | . | TGCGCCAGCAGCCACGATGGTAGGGGAGGAACCGGGGAGCTGTTTTTT | CASSHDGRGGTGELFF
. | TRBJ2-7 | TRBV19 | . | TGTGCCAGTAGTTTTAGCGTACACTCCTACGAGCAGTACTTC | CASSFSVHSYEQYF
. | TRBJ1-4 | TRBV7-8 | . | TGTGCCAGCAGCTTAGTCCCCTCCCGGACAGAAACTACTAATGAAAAACTGTTTTTT | CASSLVPSRTETTNEKLFF
. | TRBJ1-2 | TRBV5-1 | TRBD1 | TGCGCCAGCAGACTGGAGGCAGGGGGCCGTGGCTACACCTTC | CASRLEAGGRGYTF
. | TRBJ1-1 | TRBV5-6 | . | TGTGCCAGCAGCCCAATGATAACAGGGAGTTGGGACACTGAAGCTTTCTTT | CASSPMITGSWDTEAFF
. | TRBJ1-2 | TRBV29-1 | . | TGCAGCGTTGAATTTCTCAGGTTTGACTATGGCTACACCTTC | CSVEFLRFDYGYTF